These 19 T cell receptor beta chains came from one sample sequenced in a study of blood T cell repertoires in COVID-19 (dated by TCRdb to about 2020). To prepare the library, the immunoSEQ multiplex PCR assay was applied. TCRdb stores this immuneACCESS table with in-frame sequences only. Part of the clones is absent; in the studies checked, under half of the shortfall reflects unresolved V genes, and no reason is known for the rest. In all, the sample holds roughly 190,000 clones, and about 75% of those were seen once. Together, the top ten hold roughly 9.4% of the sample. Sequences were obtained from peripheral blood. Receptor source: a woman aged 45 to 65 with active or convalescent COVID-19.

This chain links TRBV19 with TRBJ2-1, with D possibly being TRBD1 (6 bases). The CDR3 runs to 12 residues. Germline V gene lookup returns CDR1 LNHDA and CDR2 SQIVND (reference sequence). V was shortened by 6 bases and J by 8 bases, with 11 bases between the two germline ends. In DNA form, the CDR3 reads TGTGCCAGTAGCAGACAGGAACATGAGCAGTTCTTC. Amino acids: CASSRQEHEQFF.

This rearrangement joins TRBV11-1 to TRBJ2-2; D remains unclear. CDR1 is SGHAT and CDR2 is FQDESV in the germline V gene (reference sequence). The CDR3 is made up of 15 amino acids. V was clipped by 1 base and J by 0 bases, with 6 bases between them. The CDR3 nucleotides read TGTGCCAGCAGCTTAGTGTCGTCGAACACCGGGGAGCTGTTTTTT. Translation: CASSLVSSNTGELFF.

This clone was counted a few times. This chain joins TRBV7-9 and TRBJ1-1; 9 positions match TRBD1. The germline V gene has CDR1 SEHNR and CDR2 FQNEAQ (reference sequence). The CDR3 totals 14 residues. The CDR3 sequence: CVLGDREFGTEAFF. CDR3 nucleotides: TGTGTCCTGGGGGACAGGGAATTCGGCACTGAAGCTTTCTTT.

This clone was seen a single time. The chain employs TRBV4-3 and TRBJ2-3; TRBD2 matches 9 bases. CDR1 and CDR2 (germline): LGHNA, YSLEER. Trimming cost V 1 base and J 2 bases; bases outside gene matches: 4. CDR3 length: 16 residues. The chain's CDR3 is CASSQGLAGITDTQYF. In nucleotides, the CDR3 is TGCGCCAGCAGCCAAGGCCTAGCGGGGATCACAGATACGCAGTATTTT.

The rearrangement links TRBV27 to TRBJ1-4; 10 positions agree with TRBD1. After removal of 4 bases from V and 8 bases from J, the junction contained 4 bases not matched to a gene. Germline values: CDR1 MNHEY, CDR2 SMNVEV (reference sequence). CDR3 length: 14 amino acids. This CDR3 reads CASSWTGGGEKLFF. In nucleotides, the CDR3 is TGTGCCAGCAGTTGGACAGGGGGAGGGGAAAAACTGTTTTTT.

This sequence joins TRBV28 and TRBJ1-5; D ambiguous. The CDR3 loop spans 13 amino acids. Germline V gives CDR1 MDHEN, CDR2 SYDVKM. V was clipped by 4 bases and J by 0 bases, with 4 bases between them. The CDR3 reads CASSSNSNQPQHF. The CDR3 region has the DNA TGTGCCAGCAGTTCCAATAGCAATCAGCCCCAGCATTTT. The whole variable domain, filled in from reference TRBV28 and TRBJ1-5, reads DVKVTQSSRYLVKRTGEKVFLECVQDMDHENMFWYRQDPGLGLRLIYFSYDVKMKEKGDIPEGYSVSREKKERFSLILESASTNQTSMYLCASSSNSNQPQHFGDGTRLSIL.

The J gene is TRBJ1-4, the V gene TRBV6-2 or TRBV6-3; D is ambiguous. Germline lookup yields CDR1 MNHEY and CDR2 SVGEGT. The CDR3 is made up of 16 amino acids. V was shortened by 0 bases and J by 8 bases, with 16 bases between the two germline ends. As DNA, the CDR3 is TGTGCCAGCAGTTACTCGATGGGAGTTTCACGGGAAAAACTGTTTTTT. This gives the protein CASSYSMGVSREKLFF.

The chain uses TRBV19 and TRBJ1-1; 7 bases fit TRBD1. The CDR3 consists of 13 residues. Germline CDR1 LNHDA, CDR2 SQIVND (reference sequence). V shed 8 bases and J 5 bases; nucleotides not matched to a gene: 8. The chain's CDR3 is CASRQGEGTEAFF. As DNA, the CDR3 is TGTGCCAGTCGACAGGGTGAGGGGACTGAAGCTTTCTTT.

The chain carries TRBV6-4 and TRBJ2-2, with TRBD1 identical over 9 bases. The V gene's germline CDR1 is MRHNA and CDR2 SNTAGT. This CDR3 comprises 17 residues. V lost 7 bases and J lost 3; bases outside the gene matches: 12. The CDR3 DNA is TGTGCCAGCACCCTAACAGGGGGCTCTGGTGACACCGGGGAGCTGTTTTTT. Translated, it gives CASTLTGGSGDTGELFF.

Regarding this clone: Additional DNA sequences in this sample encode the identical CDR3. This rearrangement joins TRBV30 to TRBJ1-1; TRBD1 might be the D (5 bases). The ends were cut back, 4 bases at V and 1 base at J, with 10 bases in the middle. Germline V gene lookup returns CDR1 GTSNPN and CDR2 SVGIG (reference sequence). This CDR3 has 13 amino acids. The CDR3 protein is CAWKRQGNTEAFF. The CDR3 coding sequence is TGTGCCTGGAAGAGGCAGGGGAACACTGAAGCTTTCTTT.

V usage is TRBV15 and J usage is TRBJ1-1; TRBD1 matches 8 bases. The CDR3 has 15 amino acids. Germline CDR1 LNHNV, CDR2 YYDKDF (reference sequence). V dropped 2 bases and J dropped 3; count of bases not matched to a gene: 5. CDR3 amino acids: CATSRQRTGHTEAFF. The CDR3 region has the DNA TGTGCCACCAGCAGACAACGGACAGGGCACACTGAAGCTTTCTTT.

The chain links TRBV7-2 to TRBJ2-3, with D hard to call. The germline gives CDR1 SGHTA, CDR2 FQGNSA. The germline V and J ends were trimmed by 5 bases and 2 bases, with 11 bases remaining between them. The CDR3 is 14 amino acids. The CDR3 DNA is TGTGCCAGCAGCCCGGTAACAGCCACAGATACGCAGTATTTT. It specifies CASSPVTATDTQYF.

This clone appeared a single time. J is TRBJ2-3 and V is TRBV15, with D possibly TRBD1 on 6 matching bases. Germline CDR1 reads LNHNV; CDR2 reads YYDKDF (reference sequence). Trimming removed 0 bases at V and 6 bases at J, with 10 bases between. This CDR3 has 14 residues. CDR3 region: CATSRDIRGDTQYF. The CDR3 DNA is TGTGCCACCAGCAGAGATATTAGGGGGGATACGCAGTATTTT.

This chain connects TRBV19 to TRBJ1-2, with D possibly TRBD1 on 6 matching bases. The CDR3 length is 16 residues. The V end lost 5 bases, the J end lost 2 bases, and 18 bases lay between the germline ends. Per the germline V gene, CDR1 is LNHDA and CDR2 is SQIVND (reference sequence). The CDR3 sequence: CASSFQRDTINYGYTF. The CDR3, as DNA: TGTGCCAGTAGTTTCCAACGGGACACCATAAACTATGGCTACACCTTC.

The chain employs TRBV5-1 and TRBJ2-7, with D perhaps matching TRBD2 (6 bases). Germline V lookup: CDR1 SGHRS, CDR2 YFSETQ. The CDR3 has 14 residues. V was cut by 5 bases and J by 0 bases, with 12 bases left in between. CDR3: CASRGTPSSYEQYF. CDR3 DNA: TGCGCCAGCAGGGGGACTCCCAGCTCCTACGAGCAGTACTTC.

The CDR3 nucleotides read TGTGCCAGCAGCCCGGTGACAGGGTCTGGCTACACCTTC. Translating gives CASSPVTGSGYTF. This chain links TRBV9 with TRBJ1-2; TRBD1 aligns across 7 bases. V lost 4 bases and J lost 7; bases outside the gene matches: 7. The germline gives CDR1 SGDLS, CDR2 YYNGEE. This CDR3 contains 13 residues.

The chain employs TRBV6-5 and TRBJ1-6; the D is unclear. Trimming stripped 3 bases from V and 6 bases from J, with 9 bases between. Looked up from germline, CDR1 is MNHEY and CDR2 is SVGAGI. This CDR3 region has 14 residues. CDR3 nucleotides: TGTGCCAGCAGTTATGGGAGAGGTAATTCACCCCTCCACTTT. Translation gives CASSYGRGNSPLHF.

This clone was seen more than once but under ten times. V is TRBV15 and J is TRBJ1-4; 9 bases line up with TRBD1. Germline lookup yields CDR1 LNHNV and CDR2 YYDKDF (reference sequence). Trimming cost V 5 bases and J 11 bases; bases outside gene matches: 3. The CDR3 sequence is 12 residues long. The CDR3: CATSLGQGKLFF. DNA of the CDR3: TGTGCCACCAGCCTCGGACAGGGGAAACTGTTTTTT.

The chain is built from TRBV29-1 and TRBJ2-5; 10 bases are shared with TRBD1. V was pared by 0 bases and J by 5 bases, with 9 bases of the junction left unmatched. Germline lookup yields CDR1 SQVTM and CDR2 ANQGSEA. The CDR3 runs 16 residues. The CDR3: CSVEDPDRGLAETQYF. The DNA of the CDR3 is TGCAGCGTTGAAGATCCCGACAGGGGGCTGGCTGAGACCCAGTACTTC.